Listed below are T cell receptor beta chains from one sample, sequenced in a study of control samples from healthy donors and cancer patients. Profiling relied on immunoSEQ multiplex PCR, and the TCRdb table lists in-frame clones only, not all of them. This table holds around 93,000 clones, 88% found once. The source material was blood. The receptor source for this set is a man younger than 40 in good health. CDR3s include the opening cysteine and the closing phenylalanine or tryptophan. D genes are given only for firm matches. Clone size appears in some rows only: once, few, many, or a class for an expanded clone.

CDR3nt: TGTGCCAGCAGCCAAGGCGCTAGCGGGAGGTTCTACGAGCAGTACTTC; CDR3aa: CASSQGASGRFYEQYF; d_gene: TRBD2; v_gene: TRBV14; j_gene: TRBJ2-7; len: 16; abundance: .
CDR3nt: TGTGCCAGCAGCTTGAGCCCCGACGGGTTGGATCAGCCCCAGCATTTT; CDR3aa: CASSLSPDGLDQPQHF; d_gene: .; v_gene: TRBV5-6; j_gene: TRBJ1-5; len: 16; abundance: .
CDR3nt: TGTGCCAGCAGCCAATCCAGGGCCCCAAGTGGTAATTCACCCCTCCACTTT; CDR3aa: CASSQSRAPSGNSPLHF; d_gene: .; v_gene: TRBV4-2; j_gene: TRBJ1-6; len: 17; abundance: .
CDR3nt: TGTGCCAGCAGCTTATGGGGACCCCGTGAGGAGGATACGCAGTATTTT; CDR3aa: CASSLWGPREEDTQYF; d_gene: .; v_gene: TRBV11-3; j_gene: TRBJ2-3; len: 16; abundance: .
CDR3nt: TGCGCCAGCAGCCACGGACAGGGCTATGGCTACACCTTC; CDR3aa: CASSHGQGYGYTF; d_gene: TRBD1; v_gene: TRBV4-3; j_gene: TRBJ1-2; len: 13; abundance: .
CDR3nt: TGCGCCAGCAGCTTGGACGGGGACACCTTCTCTGGGGCCAACGTCCTGACTTTC; CDR3aa: CASSLDGDTFSGANVLTF; d_gene: .; v_gene: TRBV5-1; j_gene: TRBJ2-6; len: 18; abundance: .
CDR3nt: TGTGCCAGCAGCCCCCAGTTGACCGGGGAGCTGTTTTTT; CDR3aa: CASSPQLTGELFF; d_gene: .; v_gene: TRBV7-3; j_gene: TRBJ2-2; len: 13; abundance: .
CDR3nt: TGTGCCAGCAGCCAAGGAGTCAGAATGAACACTGAAGCTTTCTTT; CDR3aa: CASSQGVRMNTEAFF; d_gene: .; v_gene: TRBV3-1/TRBV3-2; j_gene: TRBJ1-1; len: 15; abundance: .
CDR3nt: TGTGCCAGCGGGGACCTCCAGGGCCATCTTCTGAGTGGCTACACCTTC; CDR3aa: CASGDLQGHLLSGYTF; d_gene: .; v_gene: TRBV2; j_gene: TRBJ1-2; len: 16; abundance: .
CDR3nt: TGTGCCACCAGCAGAGATCGCTACAGTAACTATGGCTACACCTTC; CDR3aa: CATSRDRYSNYGYTF; d_gene: .; v_gene: TRBV15; j_gene: TRBJ1-2; len: 15; abundance: .
CDR3nt: TGTGCCAGCAGCAGGCCCCCCGGTGAAAAACTGTTTTTT; CDR3aa: CASSRPPGEKLFF; d_gene: .; v_gene: TRBV11-1; j_gene: TRBJ1-4; len: 13; abundance: once
CDR3nt: TGTGCCAGCTCACAGGGGGATGAAGCTTTCTTT; CDR3aa: CASSQGDEAFF; d_gene: .; v_gene: TRBV18; j_gene: TRBJ1-1; len: 11; abundance: .
CDR3nt: TGCGCCAGCAGCACGCAGGAAGAGACCCAGTACTTC; CDR3aa: CASSTQEETQYF; d_gene: .; v_gene: TRBV5-1; j_gene: TRBJ2-5; len: 12; abundance: .
CDR3nt: TGCGCCAGCAGCCAACCCCCCGGGACAGGGGGCATCAATGAGCAGTTCTTC; CDR3aa: CASSQPPGTGGINEQFF; d_gene: TRBD1; v_gene: TRBV4-1; j_gene: TRBJ2-1; len: 17; abundance: .
CDR3nt: TGTGCCAGCAGTGAAGAGCGACTAGCGGGTTTTTTGTCGTGGTCCTACAATGAGCAGTTCTTC; CDR3aa: CASSEERLAGFLSWSYNEQFF; d_gene: TRBD2; v_gene: TRBV6-1; j_gene: TRBJ2-1; len: 21; abundance: once
CDR3nt: TGCGCCAGCAGCCTTGTTCCGGGACTAGTTCCCAATGAGCAGTTCTTC; CDR3aa: CASSLVPGLVPNEQFF; d_gene: TRBD2; v_gene: TRBV5-1; j_gene: TRBJ2-1; len: 16; abundance: .
CDR3nt: TGTGCCAGCAGCGACAGGGATCCGAGGAATGAGCAGTTCTTC; CDR3aa: CASSDRDPRNEQFF; d_gene: .; v_gene: TRBV9; j_gene: TRBJ2-1; len: 14; abundance: .
CDR3nt: TGTGCCACCAGCGAGAGCGGGACCACAGATACGCAGTATTTT; CDR3aa: CATSESGTTDTQYF; d_gene: TRBD2; v_gene: TRBV24-1; j_gene: TRBJ2-3; len: 14; abundance: .
CDR3nt: TGTGCCAGTAGTATAGGACATTTCTACGAGCAGTACTTC; CDR3aa: CASSIGHFYEQYF; d_gene: .; v_gene: TRBV19; j_gene: TRBJ2-7; len: 13; abundance: few
CDR3nt: TGTGCCAGCATCCTGAGGGGTTCGAGGGGGCGAGGCTACACCTTC; CDR3aa: CASILRGSRGRGYTF; d_gene: TRBD1; v_gene: TRBV28; j_gene: TRBJ1-2; len: 15; abundance: .
CDR3nt: TGCGCCAGCAGCTTGTGGACTCGGAACACAGATACGCAGTATTTT; CDR3aa: CASSLWTRNTDTQYF; d_gene: .; v_gene: TRBV5-1; j_gene: TRBJ2-3; len: 15; abundance: .
CDR3nt: TGCGCCAGCAGCCGGCGGTCGGGGACAGGGGGCAGTGGGGCCAACGTCCTGACTTTC; CDR3aa: CASSRRSGTGGSGANVLTF; d_gene: TRBD1; v_gene: TRBV5-1; j_gene: TRBJ2-6; len: 19; abundance: .
CDR3nt: TGCGCCAGCAGCTTGGGGACAGGGGAGTCGGGAAAACTGTTTTTT; CDR3aa: CASSLGTGESGKLFF; d_gene: TRBD1; v_gene: TRBV5-1; j_gene: TRBJ1-4; len: 15; abundance: .
CDR3nt: TGTGCCAGCAGCGCGGGACAGGGGATTCACAATGAGCAGTTCTTC; CDR3aa: CASSAGQGIHNEQFF; d_gene: TRBD1; v_gene: TRBV7-9; j_gene: TRBJ2-1; len: 15; abundance: .
CDR3nt: TGTGCCAGCAGCGTAGAAAGAGGGAGGGCCTCGGACGATGAGCAGTTCTTC; CDR3aa: CASSVERGRASDDEQFF; d_gene: TRBD2; v_gene: TRBV9; j_gene: TRBJ2-1; len: 17; abundance: .
CDR3nt: TGTGCCAGCAGCCCGAAAGGTACTAGCGCGCCCTACGAGCAGTACTTC; CDR3aa: CASSPKGTSAPYEQYF; d_gene: TRBD2; v_gene: TRBV7-2; j_gene: TRBJ2-7; len: 16; abundance: .
CDR3nt: TGTGCCAGCAGCCTCGAGGGGCCGGGGGCATACTACAATGAGCAGTTCTTC; CDR3aa: CASSLEGPGAYYNEQFF; d_gene: .; v_gene: TRBV27; j_gene: TRBJ2-1; len: 17; abundance: .
CDR3nt: TGTGCCAGCTCACCACCGGGAGACAGGGCGAGAGCTTTCTTT; CDR3aa: CASSPPGDRARAFF; d_gene: TRBD1; v_gene: TRBV18; j_gene: TRBJ1-1; len: 14; abundance: .
CDR3nt: TGTGCCAGCAGCCAATCAGGCCTGACAGCTGGCTACACCTTC; CDR3aa: CASSQSGLTAGYTF; d_gene: .; v_gene: TRBV14; j_gene: TRBJ1-2; len: 14; abundance: .
CDR3nt: TGTGCCAGCAGTCCAAAGGAGCGGGAGGCCCCCCGGGAGCAGTTCTTC; CDR3aa: CASSPKEREAPREQFF; d_gene: TRBD2; v_gene: TRBV5-4; j_gene: TRBJ2-1; len: 16; abundance: .
CDR3nt: TGCGCCAGCAGCCGCTTAGCGGGAGGGAGCACCGGGGAGCTGTTTTTT; CDR3aa: CASSRLAGGSTGELFF; d_gene: TRBD2; v_gene: TRBV5-1; j_gene: TRBJ2-2; len: 16; abundance: .
CDR3nt: TGTGCCAGTAGCGGGACAGGGGGATACACTGAAGCTTTCTTT; CDR3aa: CASSGTGGYTEAFF; d_gene: TRBD1; v_gene: TRBV19; j_gene: TRBJ1-1; len: 14; abundance: few
CDR3nt: TGTGCCTGGAGGGGGCCAGGGGATAATTCACCCCTCCACTTT; CDR3aa: CAWRGPGDNSPLHF; d_gene: .; v_gene: TRBV30; j_gene: TRBJ1-6; len: 14; abundance: .
CDR3nt: TGTGCCACCAGTGAAGGGCAGGCCAATAATCAGCCCCAGCATTTT; CDR3aa: CATSEGQANNQPQHF; d_gene: .; v_gene: TRBV24-1; j_gene: TRBJ1-5; len: 15; abundance: .
CDR3nt: TGTGCCACCAGCAGATTTGACAGGGGGCCGGACACTGAAGCTTTCTTT; CDR3aa: CATSRFDRGPDTEAFF; d_gene: TRBD1; v_gene: TRBV15; j_gene: TRBJ1-1; len: 16; abundance: .
CDR3nt: TGTGCCAGTAGCCTTGGACAGGGGGGCGATCAGCCCCAGCATTTT; CDR3aa: CASSLGQGGDQPQHF; d_gene: TRBD1; v_gene: TRBV19; j_gene: TRBJ1-5; len: 15; abundance: .
CDR3nt: TGTGCCAGCAGCCCAACGGGTCAGCCCCAGCATTTT; CDR3aa: CASSPTGQPQHF; d_gene: .; v_gene: TRBV28; j_gene: TRBJ1-5; len: 12; abundance: .
CDR3nt: TGTGCCAGTAGCCCGACTAGCCGCCCGACCTCCTACGAGCAGTACTTC; CDR3aa: CASSPTSRPTSYEQYF; d_gene: TRBD2; v_gene: TRBV19; j_gene: TRBJ2-7; len: 16; abundance: .
CDR3nt: TGTGCCACCAGCAGAGATGCTCCCGGGACTAGCGGATACAATGAGCAGTTCTTC; CDR3aa: CATSRDAPGTSGYNEQFF; d_gene: TRBD2; v_gene: TRBV15; j_gene: TRBJ2-1; len: 18; abundance: .
CDR3nt: TGTGCCAGCAGTTTGCCGGGGAGCAGCTACACCTTC; CDR3aa: CASSLPGSSYTF; d_gene: .; v_gene: TRBV28; j_gene: TRBJ1-2; len: 12; abundance: .
CDR3nt: TGTGCCAGCAGTTCCCGTAGCGGGAGGGCCCTCTTTTTGTATGAGCAGTTCTTC; CDR3aa: CASSSRSGRALFLYEQFF; d_gene: TRBD2; v_gene: TRBV27; j_gene: TRBJ2-1; len: 18; abundance: .
CDR3nt: TGTGCCAGCAGCTTTTCGGGGGGTGGCTACACCTTC; CDR3aa: CASSFSGGGYTF; d_gene: .; v_gene: TRBV7-9; j_gene: TRBJ1-2; len: 12; abundance: .
CDR3nt: TGTGCCTGGAGCGGGACTACAGATACGCAGTATTTT; CDR3aa: CAWSGTTDTQYF; d_gene: .; v_gene: TRBV30; j_gene: TRBJ2-3; len: 12; abundance: .
CDR3nt: TGTGCCTGGAGTTCTGGGGCAGATACGCAGTATTTT; CDR3aa: CAWSSGADTQYF; d_gene: .; v_gene: TRBV30; j_gene: TRBJ2-3; len: 12; abundance: .
CDR3nt: TGTGCCAGCAGCCAAGATTCAGCGACAGTTTGGACACCCCTCCACTTT; CDR3aa: CASSQDSATVWTPLHF; d_gene: .; v_gene: TRBV4-2; j_gene: TRBJ1-6; len: 16; abundance: .
CDR3nt: TGTGCCATCAACACCCAACTCGGAGAGACCCAGTACTTC; CDR3aa: CAINTQLGETQYF; d_gene: .; v_gene: TRBV6-5; j_gene: TRBJ2-5; len: 13; abundance: .
CDR3nt: TGTGCCAGTCGGGACGGGGGTAACACCGGGGAGCTGTTTTTT; CDR3aa: CASRDGGNTGELFF; d_gene: .; v_gene: TRBV19; j_gene: TRBJ2-2; len: 14; abundance: .
CDR3nt: TGCGCCAGCAGTTTTGGCGCGGCTAGCGGGAGGGGCAATGAGCAGTTCTTC; CDR3aa: CASSFGAASGRGNEQFF; d_gene: TRBD2; v_gene: TRBV5-1; j_gene: TRBJ2-1; len: 17; abundance: few
CDR3nt: TGTGCCAGCAGTGATTCCCCAGGGAGCACAGATACGCAGTATTTT; CDR3aa: CASSDSPGSTDTQYF; d_gene: .; v_gene: TRBV2; j_gene: TRBJ2-3; len: 15; abundance: .
CDR3nt: TGTGCCAGCAGTGAATCTGGAGGGTTTAATTCACCCCTCCACTTT; CDR3aa: CASSESGGFNSPLHF; d_gene: .; v_gene: TRBV25-1; j_gene: TRBJ1-6; len: 15; abundance: .
CDR3nt: TGTGCCAGCAGTTACTCGCTCCTAGCCTCGTCCTACGAGCAGTACTTC; CDR3aa: CASSYSLLASSYEQYF; d_gene: .; v_gene: TRBV6-6; j_gene: TRBJ2-7; len: 16; abundance: few
CDR3nt: TGCAGCGCCGGACTAGCGGGAGAAGGAGGGTTCTTC; CDR3aa: CSAGLAGEGGFF; d_gene: TRBD2; v_gene: TRBV29-1; j_gene: TRBJ2-1; len: 12; abundance: few
CDR3nt: TGTGCCAGCAGTTTTTGGGAAGGCGAGCAGTACTTC; CDR3aa: CASSFWEGEQYF; d_gene: .; v_gene: TRBV28; j_gene: TRBJ2-7; len: 12; abundance: .
CDR3nt: TGCGCCAGCAGCTTGGATGGGGGCGGGGAGCTGTTTTTT; CDR3aa: CASSLDGGGELFF; d_gene: .; v_gene: TRBV5-1; j_gene: TRBJ2-2; len: 13; abundance: .
CDR3nt: TGTGCCAGCAGCCGAGGTGGTACCGGGGAGCTGTTTTTT; CDR3aa: CASSRGGTGELFF; d_gene: .; v_gene: TRBV7-2; j_gene: TRBJ2-2; len: 13; abundance: .